The 18 T cell receptor beta chains below were found in one sample sequenced in a study of CD4 and CD8 cells across lung adenocarcinoma regions. Each CDR3 protein gets one entry after TCRdb re-called the PCR reads with MiXCR. The repertoire holds about 5,500 distinct CDR3 sequences, with over 40% as singletons. Sequencing input: CD8+ T cells from the margin of a lung tumor. The receptors originated from a male donor with lung adenocarcinoma. The CD4 and CD8 labels of this study may be unreliable.

The rearrangement links TRBV6-1 to TRBJ2-7; a possible D gene is TRBD2 (6 bases). Trimming left V 5 bases short and J 3 bases short, with 11 bases between. Germline CDR1 MNHNS, CDR2 SASEGT. CDR3 length: 13 residues. This CDR3 is CASSRTDYYEQYF. CDR3 nucleotides: TGTGCCAGCAGTAGGACGGACTACTACGAGCAGTACTTC.

The chain couples TRBV11-2 to TRBJ2-1; possibly TRBD2 for D (5 bases). Germline V lookup: CDR1 SGHAT, CDR2 FQNNGV. This CDR3 contains 13 residues. V was pared by 1 base and J by 13 bases, with 14 bases between. This CDR3 is CASSLGVGETQFF. DNA for the CDR3: TGTGCCAGCAGCTTAGGTGTCGGGGAGACCCAGTTCTTC.

The chain uses TRBV20-1 and TRBJ2-3, with D unclear. Germline CDR1 and CDR2: DFQATT and SNEGSKA (reference sequence). This CDR3 has 14 amino acids. Trimming removed 8 bases at V and 1 base at J, with 16 bases between. CDR3 sequence (DNA): TGCAGTCCCAAAAGCATTGGGGGCACAGATACGCAGTATTTT. Its protein is CSPKSIGGTDTQYF.

In regard to this clonotype: The junction and the germline gene differ at one end; a read error may be behind it. This chain connects TRBV27 to TRBJ2-3; 8 nucleotides line up with TRBD1. The CDR3 covers 17 residues. Germline CDR1 is MNHEY and CDR2 is SMNVEV (reference sequence). The CDR3 loop is CASSLNSGTGGTDMQYF. The CDR3 DNA follows: TGTGCCAGCAGTTTGAATTCCGGGACAGGAGGCACAGATATGCAGTATTTC.

On this clonotype: The junction departs from the called germline gene at one end, perhaps through a read error. The chain links TRBV25-1 to TRBJ2-6, with a tentative D call TRBD1 (5 bases). The CDR3 contains 15 residues. Per germline, CDR1 MGHDK and CDR2 SYGVNS. The CDR3, as DNA: TGTGCCAGCACTAGGTCGCTCTCTGGGGCCAACGTCCAGTCTTTC. It is translated as CASTRSLSGANVQSF.

The CDR3 spells CASGLDSYNEQFF. In DNA form, the CDR3 reads TGCGCCAGTGGACTAGACTCCTACAATGAGCAGTTCTTC. The chain joins TRBV10-1 to TRBJ2-1, with 7 positions matching TRBD2. The CDR3 extends over 13 amino acids. J was trimmed by 0 bases and V by 9 bases; bases with no gene match: 2. Germline values: CDR1 WNHNN, CDR2 SYGVQD (reference sequence).

This chain connects TRBV6-1 to TRBJ1-2; 9 bases fit TRBD1. CDR1 MNHNS and CDR2 SASEGT come from the germline V gene. V gave up 2 bases and J gave up 2 bases; unmatched junction bases: 6. The CDR3 is 16 amino acids. CDR3 in DNA: TGTGCCAGCAGTGAACGGTGGGACAGGGTGAACTATGGCTACACCTTC. Its translation: CASSERWDRVNYGYTF.

The chain employs TRBV7-9 and TRBJ2-3; no reliable D call. Trimming pared 4 bases from V and 2 bases from J, leaving 13 bases between. Germline loops: CDR1 SEHNR, CDR2 FQNEAQ (reference sequence). The CDR3 runs to 15 residues. This CDR3 reads CASSSREANTDTQYF. The CDR3 nucleotides read TGTGCCAGCAGCTCACGAGAGGCGAACACAGATACGCAGTATTTT.

This clonotype was counted ten times or more. For the CDR3, the DNA is TGTGCCAGCACCGAATGGGGGTACGGGGAGCTGTTTTTT. Its translation: CASTEWGYGELFF. The V and J genes are TRBV6-1 and TRBJ2-2; either TRBD1 or TRBD2 may fit D (5 bases each). Germline CDR1 and CDR2: MNHNS and SASEGT. The CDR3 runs to 13 residues. The V end lost 7 bases, the J end lost 7 bases, and 13 bases lay between the germline ends.

This clonotype is termed medium-sized. The chain carries TRBV10-2 and TRBJ2-5; no clear D. The V and J ends lost 2 bases and 5 bases respectively, with 6 bases between them. CDR1 and CDR2 (germline): WSHSY, SAAADI. The CDR3 length is 12 residues. The CDR3 is CASSEVPETQYF. DNA for the CDR3: TGCGCCAGCAGTGAGGTACCTGAGACCCAGTACTTC.

This clonotype was found once. The chain recombines TRBV10-3 with TRBJ2-3, with D perhaps matching TRBD2 (5 bases). Judging by the DNA end, TRBJ2-7 fits better; the J call may be wrong. Germline assignment: CDR1 ENHRY and CDR2 SYGVKD. The CDR3 is 14 amino acids. CDR3 in amino acids: CAGTGGRGEDTQYF. Written as DNA, the CDR3 is TGTGCGGGCACCGGAGGCCGTGGGGAAGATACGCAGTACTTC.

The V call is TRBV11-2, the J call TRBJ2-3; possibly TRBD1 or TRBD2 for D (5 bases each). In germline, CDR1 is SGHAT, CDR2 FQNNGV. The CDR3 has 15 amino acids. The germline V and J ends were trimmed by 5 bases and 4 bases, with 16 bases remaining between them. CDR3 amino acids: CASSPGLSGPDTQYF. Written as DNA, the CDR3 is TGTGCCAGCAGCCCGGGGCTTTCCGGCCCAGATACGCAGTATTTT.

The chain couples TRBV6-1 to TRBJ2-1; D unclear. Trimming removed 6 bases from V and 1 base from J, with 7 bases in between. Per the germline V gene, CDR1 is MNHNS and CDR2 is SASEGT. The CDR3 contains 13 residues. The CDR3 region is CASRSGSYNEQFF. In nucleotides, the CDR3 is TGTGCCAGCAGGTCTGGGTCCTACAATGAGCAGTTCTTC.

J is TRBJ1-2 and V is TRBV27, with 7 bases that match TRBD1. The CDR3 spans 13 residues. The ends lost 2 bases at V and 7 bases at J; junction bases unmatched: 4. Germline V gene sequence: CDR1 MNHEY, CDR2 SMNVEV (reference sequence). The CDR3 is CASSLEGAGGYTF. The DNA of the CDR3 is TGTGCCAGCAGTTTAGAGGGGGCGGGTGGCTACACCTTC.

The chain recombines TRBV7-8 with TRBJ2-1; D uncertain. The tail of the sequence fits TRBJ2-5 better, so the J call may be wrong. CDR3 length: 11 amino acids. CDR1 is SGHVS, CDR2 FQNEAQ, per germline. The CDR3 is CASSLLETQYF. DNA of the CDR3: TGTGCCAGCAGCTTACTAGAGACCCAGTACTTC.

This chain links TRBV3-1 with TRBJ1-5; 9 bases align to TRBD1. V lost 4 bases to trimming and J lost 4 bases; unmatched junction nucleotides: 8. This CDR3 comprises 16 residues. CDR1 is LGHDT and CDR2 is YNNKEL in the germline V gene (reference sequence). The CDR3 is CASSPGTGQGNQPQHF. DNA for the CDR3: TGTGCCAGCAGCCCGGGGACAGGGCAAGGGAATCAGCCCCAGCATTTT. Looking up the rest from reference TRBV3-1 and TRBJ1-5 gives the full variable domain: DTAVSQTPKYLVTQMGNDKSIKCEQNLGHDTMYWYKQDSKKFLKIMFSYNNKELIINETVPNRFSPKSPDKAHLNLHINSLELGDSAVYFCASSPGTGQGNQPQHFGDGTRLSIL.

The chain is built from TRBV27 and TRBJ2-2; possibly TRBD1 for D (5 bases). Germline V CDR1 and CDR2: MNHEY, SMNVEV (reference sequence). V was pared by 3 bases and J by 5 bases, with 10 bases between. The CDR3 runs to 14 residues. The CDR3 DNA reads TGTGCCAGCAGTTTCAACAGGATTACCGGGGAGCTGTTTTTT. Protein sequence: CASSFNRITGELFF.

Ten or more counts support this clonotype. The genes are TRBV6-4 and TRBJ1-1; D may be TRBD1 (6 bases). The CDR3 contains 13 residues. Per germline, CDR1 MRHNA and CDR2 SNTAGT. Trimming removed 6 bases from V and 1 base from J, with 9 bases in between. The CDR3 sequence is CASSTTGNTEAFF. The CDR3 DNA reads TGTGCCAGCAGCACGACAGGGAACACTGAAGCTTTCTTT.